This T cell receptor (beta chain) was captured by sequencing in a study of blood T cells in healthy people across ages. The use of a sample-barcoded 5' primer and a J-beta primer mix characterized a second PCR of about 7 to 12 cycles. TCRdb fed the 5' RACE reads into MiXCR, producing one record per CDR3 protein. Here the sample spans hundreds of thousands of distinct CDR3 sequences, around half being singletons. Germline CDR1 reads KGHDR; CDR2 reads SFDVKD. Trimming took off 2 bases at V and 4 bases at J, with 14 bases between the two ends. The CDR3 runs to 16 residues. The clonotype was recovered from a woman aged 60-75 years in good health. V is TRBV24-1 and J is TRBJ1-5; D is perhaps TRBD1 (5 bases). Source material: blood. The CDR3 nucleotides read TGTGCCACCAGTGATTCGGGGACGGCGAAAAATCAGCCCCAGCATTTT. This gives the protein CATSDSGTAKNQPQHF.